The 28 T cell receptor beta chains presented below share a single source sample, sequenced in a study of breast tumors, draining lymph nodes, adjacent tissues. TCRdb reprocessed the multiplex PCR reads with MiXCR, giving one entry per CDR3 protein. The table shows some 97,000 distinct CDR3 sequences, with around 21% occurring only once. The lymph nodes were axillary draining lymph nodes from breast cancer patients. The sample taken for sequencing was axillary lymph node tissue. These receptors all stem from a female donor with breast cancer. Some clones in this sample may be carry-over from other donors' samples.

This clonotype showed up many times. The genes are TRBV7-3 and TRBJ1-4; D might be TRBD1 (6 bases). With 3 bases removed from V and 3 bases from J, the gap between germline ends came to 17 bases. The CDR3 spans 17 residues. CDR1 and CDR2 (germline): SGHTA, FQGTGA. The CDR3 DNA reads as TGTGCCAGCAGCTTGCGGGGGTCAGGACAGTCTAATGAAAAACTGTTTTTT. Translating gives CASSLRGSGQSNEKLFF.

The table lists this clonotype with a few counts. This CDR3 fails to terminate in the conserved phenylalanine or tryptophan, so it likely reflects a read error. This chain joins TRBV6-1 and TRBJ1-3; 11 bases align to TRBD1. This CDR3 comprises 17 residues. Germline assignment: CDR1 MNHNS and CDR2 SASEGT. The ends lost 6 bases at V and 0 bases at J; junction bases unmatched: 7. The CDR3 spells CASSPGQGAFSGNTIYS. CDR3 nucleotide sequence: TGTGCCAGCAGCCCTGGACAGGGGGCTTTCTCTGGAAACACCATATATTCT.

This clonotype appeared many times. CDR3 region: CSARGMDSYNEQFF. The CDR3 DNA is TGCAGTGCTAGAGGAATGGACAGTTACAATGAGCAGTTCTTC. This chain uses TRBV20-1 with TRBJ2-1, with a weak D call TRBD1 (6 bases). Trimming shortened V by 1 base and J by 4 bases, and 11 bases separated the two germline ends. There are 14 residues in the CDR3. CDR1 is DFQATT and CDR2 is SNEGSKA in the germline V gene (reference sequence).

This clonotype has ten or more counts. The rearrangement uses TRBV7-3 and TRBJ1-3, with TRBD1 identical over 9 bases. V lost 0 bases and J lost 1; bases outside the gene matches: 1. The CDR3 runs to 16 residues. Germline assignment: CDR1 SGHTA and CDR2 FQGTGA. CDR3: CASSLTGTGSGNTIYF. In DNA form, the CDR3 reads TGTGCCAGCAGCTTAACCGGGACAGGGTCTGGAAACACCATATATTTT.

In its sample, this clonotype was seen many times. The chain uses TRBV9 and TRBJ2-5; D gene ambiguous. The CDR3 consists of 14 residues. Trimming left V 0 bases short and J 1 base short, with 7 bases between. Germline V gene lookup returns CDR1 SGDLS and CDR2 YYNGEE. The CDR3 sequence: CASSVAAAQETQYF. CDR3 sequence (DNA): TGTGCCAGCAGCGTAGCGGCAGCCCAAGAGACCCAGTACTTC.

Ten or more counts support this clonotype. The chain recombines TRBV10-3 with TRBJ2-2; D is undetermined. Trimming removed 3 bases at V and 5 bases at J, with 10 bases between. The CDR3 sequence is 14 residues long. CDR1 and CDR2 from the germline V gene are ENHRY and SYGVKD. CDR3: CAISDASATGELFF. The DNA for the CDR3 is TGTGCCATCAGTGATGCCTCGGCTACCGGGGAGCTGTTTTTT.

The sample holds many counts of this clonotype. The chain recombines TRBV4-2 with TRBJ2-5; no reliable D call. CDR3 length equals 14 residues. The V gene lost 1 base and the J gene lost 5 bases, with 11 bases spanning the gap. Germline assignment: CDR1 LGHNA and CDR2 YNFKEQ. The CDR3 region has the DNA TGTGCCAGCAGCCAAGGAACCGAGTGGGAGACCCAGTACTTC. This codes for CASSQGTEWETQYF.

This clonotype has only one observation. CDR3 in DNA: TGTGCCGGGTACAGGGAGGGCAGCTATGGCTACACCTTC. Residues: CAGYREGSYGYTF. The V and J genes are TRBV30 and TRBJ1-2; possible D gene TRBD1, 6 bases. This CDR3 contains 13 residues. Trimming shortened V by 8 bases and J by 4 bases, and 17 bases separated the two germline ends. The germline V gene encodes CDR1 GTSNPN and CDR2 SVGIG (reference sequence).

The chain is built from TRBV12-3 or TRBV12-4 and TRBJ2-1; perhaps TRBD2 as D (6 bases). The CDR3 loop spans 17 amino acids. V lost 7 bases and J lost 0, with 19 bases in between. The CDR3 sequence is CASTPGHGSTSYNEQFF. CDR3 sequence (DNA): TGTGCCAGCACCCCCGGGCACGGGAGTACCTCCTACAATGAGCAGTTCTTC.

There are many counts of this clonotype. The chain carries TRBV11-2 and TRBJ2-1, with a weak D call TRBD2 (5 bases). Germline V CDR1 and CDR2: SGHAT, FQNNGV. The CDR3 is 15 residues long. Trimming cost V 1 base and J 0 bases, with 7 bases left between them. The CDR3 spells CASSLVGSSYNEQFF. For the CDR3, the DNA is TGTGCCAGCAGCTTAGTAGGGAGCTCCTACAATGAGCAGTTCTTC.

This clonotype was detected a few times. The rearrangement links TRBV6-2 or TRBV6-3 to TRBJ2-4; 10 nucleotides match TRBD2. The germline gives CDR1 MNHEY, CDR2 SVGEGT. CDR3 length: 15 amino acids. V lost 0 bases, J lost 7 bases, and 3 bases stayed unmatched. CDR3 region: CASSYSSGGGNIQYF. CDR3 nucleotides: TGTGCCAGCAGTTACTCCAGCGGGGGGGGGAACATTCAGTACTTC.

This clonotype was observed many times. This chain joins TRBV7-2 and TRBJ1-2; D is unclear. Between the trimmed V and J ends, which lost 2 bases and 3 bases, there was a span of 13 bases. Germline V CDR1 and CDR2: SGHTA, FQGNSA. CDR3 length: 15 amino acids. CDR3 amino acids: CASSLWYGEDYGYTF. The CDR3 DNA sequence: TGTGCCAGCAGCTTATGGTACGGAGAGGACTATGGCTACACCTTC.

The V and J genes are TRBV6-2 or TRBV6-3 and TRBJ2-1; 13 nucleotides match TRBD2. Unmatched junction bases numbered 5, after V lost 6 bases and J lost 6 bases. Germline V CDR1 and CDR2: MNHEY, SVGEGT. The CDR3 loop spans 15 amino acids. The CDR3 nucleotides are TGTGCCAGCAGACAGGGACTAGCGGGATCCAATGAGCAGTTCTTC. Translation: CASRQGLAGSNEQFF.

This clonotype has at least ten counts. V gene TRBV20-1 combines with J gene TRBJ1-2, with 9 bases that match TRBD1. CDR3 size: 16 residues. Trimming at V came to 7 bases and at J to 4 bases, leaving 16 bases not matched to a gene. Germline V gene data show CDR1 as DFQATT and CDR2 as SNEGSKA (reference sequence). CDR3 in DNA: TGCAGTGTTCCGAAAACAGGGGGCGCATTTCTCTATGGCTACACCTTC. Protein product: CSVPKTGGAFLYGYTF.

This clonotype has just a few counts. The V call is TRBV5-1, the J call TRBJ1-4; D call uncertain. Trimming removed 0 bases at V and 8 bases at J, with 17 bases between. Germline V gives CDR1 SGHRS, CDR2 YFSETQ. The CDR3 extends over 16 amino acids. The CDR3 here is CASSLEAGSVPEKLFF. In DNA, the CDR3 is TGCGCCAGCAGCTTGGAGGCGGGTTCCGTTCCCGAAAAACTGTTTTTT. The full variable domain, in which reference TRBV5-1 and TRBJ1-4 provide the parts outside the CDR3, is KAGVTQTPRYLIKTRGQQVTLSCSPISGHRSVSWYQQTPGQGLQFLFEYFSETQRNKGNFPGRFSGRQFSNSRSEMNVSTLELGDSALYLCASSLEAGSVPEKLFFGSGTQLSVL.

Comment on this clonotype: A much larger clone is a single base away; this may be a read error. The CDR3 DNA reads as TGTGCCACCAGCGCCGGGACAGGCCGCTATGGCTACACCTTC. Its translation: CATSAGTGRYGYTF. The rearrangement links TRBV15 to TRBJ1-2, with 8 bases fitting TRBD1. CDR1 and CDR2 from the germline V gene are LNHNV and YYDKDF (reference sequence). The CDR3 loop spans 14 amino acids. With V trimmed by 5 bases and J by 4 bases, 6 bases remained unmatched.

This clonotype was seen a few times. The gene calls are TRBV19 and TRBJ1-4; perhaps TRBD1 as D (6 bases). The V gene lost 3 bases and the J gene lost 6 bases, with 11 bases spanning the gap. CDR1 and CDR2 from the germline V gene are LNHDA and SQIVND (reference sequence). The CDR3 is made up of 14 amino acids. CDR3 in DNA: TGTGCCAGTAGTATTGGGGGGCCCGATGAAAAACTGTTTTTT. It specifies CASSIGGPDEKLFF.

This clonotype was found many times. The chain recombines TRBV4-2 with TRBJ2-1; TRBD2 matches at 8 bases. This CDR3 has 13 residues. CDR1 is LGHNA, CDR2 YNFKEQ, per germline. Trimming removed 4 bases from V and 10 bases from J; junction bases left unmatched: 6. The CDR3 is CASSLPGGGEQFF. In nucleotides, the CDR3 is TGTGCCAGCAGCCTACCCGGGGGGGGGGAGCAGTTCTTC.

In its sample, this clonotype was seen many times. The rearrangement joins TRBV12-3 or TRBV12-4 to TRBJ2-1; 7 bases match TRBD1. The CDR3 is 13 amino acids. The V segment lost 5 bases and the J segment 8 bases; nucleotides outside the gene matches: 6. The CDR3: CASSRLTGDEQFF. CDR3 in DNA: TGTGCCAGCAGTCGCCTCACAGGGGATGAGCAGTTCTTC.

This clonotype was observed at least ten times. The CDR3 here is CASSQGRNEQYF. The CDR3 nucleotides read TGCGCCAGCAGTCAGGGGCGCAACGAGCAGTACTTC. V gene TRBV10-2 combines with J gene TRBJ2-7; maybe TRBD1 (6 bases). The CDR3 is 12 amino acids. CDR1 is WSHSY, CDR2 SAAADI, per germline. Trimming stripped 5 bases from V and 5 bases from J, with 10 bases between.

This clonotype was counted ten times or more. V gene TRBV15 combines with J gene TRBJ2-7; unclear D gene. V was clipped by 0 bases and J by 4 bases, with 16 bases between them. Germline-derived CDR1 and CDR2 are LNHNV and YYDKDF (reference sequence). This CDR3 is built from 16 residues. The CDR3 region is CATSRDPADAFYEQYF. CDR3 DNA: TGTGCCACCAGCAGAGATCCCGCAGACGCTTTTTACGAGCAGTACTTC.

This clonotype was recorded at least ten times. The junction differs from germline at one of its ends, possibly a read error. CDR3 residues: CASSEALTQDGGF. CDR3 DNA: TGTGCCAGCAGTGAAGCGCTCACCCAGGATGGTGGATTC. The chain joins TRBV2 to TRBJ2-1; D unresolved. Germline CDR1 reads SNHLY; CDR2 reads FYNNEI. The CDR3 runs 13 residues.

CDR3 DNA sequence: TGCGCCAGCAGCTTGGGGAGAGACCCCGCTGAAGCTTTCTTT. This translates into CASSLGRDPAEAFF. The V call is TRBV5-1, the J call TRBJ1-1; D gene uncertain. The V gene's germline CDR1 is SGHRS and CDR2 YFSETQ. The CDR3 has 14 amino acids. V lost 0 bases and J 6 bases, leaving 12 bases between the germline ends.

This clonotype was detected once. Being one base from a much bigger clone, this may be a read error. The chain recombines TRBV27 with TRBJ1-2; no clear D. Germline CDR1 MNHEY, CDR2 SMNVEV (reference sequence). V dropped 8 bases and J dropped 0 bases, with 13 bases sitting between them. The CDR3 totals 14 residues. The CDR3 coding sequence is TGTGCCAGCGGTTCCTCAATGGCTAACTATGGCTACACCTTC. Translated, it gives CASGSSMANYGYTF.

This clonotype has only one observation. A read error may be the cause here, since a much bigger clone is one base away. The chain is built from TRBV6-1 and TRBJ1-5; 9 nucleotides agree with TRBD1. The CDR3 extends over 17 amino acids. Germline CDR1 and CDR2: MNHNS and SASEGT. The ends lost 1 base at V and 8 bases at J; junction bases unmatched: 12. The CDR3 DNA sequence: TGTGCCAGCAGTGAAGTTAGACAGGGGGGGGACTGGGAGCCCCAGCATTTT. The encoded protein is CASSEVRQGGDWEPQHF.

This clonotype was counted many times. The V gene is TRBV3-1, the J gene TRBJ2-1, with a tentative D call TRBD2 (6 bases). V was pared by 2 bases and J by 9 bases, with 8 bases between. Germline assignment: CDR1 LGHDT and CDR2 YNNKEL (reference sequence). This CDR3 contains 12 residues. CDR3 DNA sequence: TGTGCCAGCAGCCAACTAGCGCGTGAGCAGTTCTTC. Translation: CASSQLAREQFF.

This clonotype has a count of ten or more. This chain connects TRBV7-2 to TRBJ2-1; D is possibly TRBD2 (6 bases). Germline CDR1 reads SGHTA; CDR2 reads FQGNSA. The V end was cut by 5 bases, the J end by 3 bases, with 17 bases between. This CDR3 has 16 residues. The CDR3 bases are TGTGCCAGCAGCATCCTGGGTGGAGGGAGCTACAATGAGCAGTTCTTC. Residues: CASSILGGGSYNEQFF.

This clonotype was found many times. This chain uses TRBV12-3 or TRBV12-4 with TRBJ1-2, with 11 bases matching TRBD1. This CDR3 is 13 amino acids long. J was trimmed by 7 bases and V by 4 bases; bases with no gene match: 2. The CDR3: CASSSDRGLGYTF. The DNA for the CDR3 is TGTGCCAGCAGTTCGGACAGGGGGCTTGGCTACACCTTC.